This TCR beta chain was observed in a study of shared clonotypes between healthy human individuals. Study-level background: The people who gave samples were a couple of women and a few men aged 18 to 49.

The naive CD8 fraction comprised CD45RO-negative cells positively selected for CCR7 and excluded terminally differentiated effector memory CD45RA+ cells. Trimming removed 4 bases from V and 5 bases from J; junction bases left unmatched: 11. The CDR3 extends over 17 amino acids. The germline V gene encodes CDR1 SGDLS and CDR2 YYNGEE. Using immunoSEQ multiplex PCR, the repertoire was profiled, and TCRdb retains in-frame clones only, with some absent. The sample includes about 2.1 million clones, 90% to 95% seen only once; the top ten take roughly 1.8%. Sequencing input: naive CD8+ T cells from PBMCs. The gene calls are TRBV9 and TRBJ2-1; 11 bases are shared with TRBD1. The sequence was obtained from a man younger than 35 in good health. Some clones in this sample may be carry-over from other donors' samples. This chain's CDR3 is CASSTPRGTGGDNEQFF. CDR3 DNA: TGTGCCAGCAGCACACCCCGAGGGACAGGGGGGGACAATGAGCAGTTCTTC.